This is a list of T cell receptor beta chains from one sample in a study of control samples from healthy donors and cancer patients. Sequencing used immunoSEQ multiplex PCR; TCRdb keeps in-frame clones, though not all of them. The sample yields more than 95,000 clones, 80% to 90% seen once. The specimen sequenced was PBMCs. These receptors originate from a woman in her forties or fifties with colorectal cancer. Both conserved end residues are part of each CDR3. The D gene is left open where the match is weak. Size is stated for part of the rows, as once, few or many counts, or as a class when the clone is expanded.

J	D	size	V	CDR3	DNA
TRBJ2-3	.	.	TRBV10-1	CASSPATGEGTDTQYF	TGCGCCAGCAGCCCCGCCACAGGGGAGGGCACAGATACGCAGTATTTT
TRBJ1-2	.	once	TRBV7-9	CASSPSLGEVHGYTF	TGTGCCAGCAGCCCCAGCCTAGGAGAGGTACATGGCTACACCTTC
TRBJ1-1	.	.	TRBV11-3	CASSLQGEGEAFF	TGTGCCAGCAGTCTACAGGGCGAGGGTGAAGCTTTCTTT
TRBJ2-4	TRBD2	.	TRBV27	CASSPTGLAGGVLAKNIQYF	TGTGCCAGCAGTCCCACTGGACTAGCGGGGGGCGTACTAGCCAAAAACATTCAGTACTTC
TRBJ2-3	.	.	TRBV28	CASSRRRRRTDTQYF	TGTGCCAGCAGTAGGCGTCGGCGTCGCACAGATACGCAGTATTTT
TRBJ1-1	.	.	TRBV5-1	CASSPTVLRPNTEAFF	TGCGCCAGCAGCCCCACAGTCCTAAGGCCGAACACTGAAGCTTTCTTT
TRBJ2-7	.	.	TRBV19	CASSIDLTVLSYEQYF	TGTGCCAGTAGTATAGATCTGACAGTCCTCTCCTACGAGCAGTACTTC
TRBJ1-1	TRBD1	.	TRBV5-1	CASSLTGGDTEAFF	TGCGCCAGCAGCCTAACAGGGGGAGACACTGAAGCTTTCTTT
TRBJ2-3	.	.	TRBV30	CAWGKPVGLTDTQYF	TGTGCCTGGGGGAAACCGGTGGGGCTCACAGATACGCAGTATTTT
TRBJ2-3	.	.	TRBV24-1	CATSDPSGGDTQYF	TGTGCCACCAGTGATCCCTCTGGAGGAGATACGCAGTATTTT
TRBJ2-7	TRBD1	.	TRBV15	CATSRPGQDSYEQYF	TGTGCCACCAGCAGACCGGGACAGGACTCCTACGAGCAGTACTTC
TRBJ1-2	.	.	TRBV19	CASSIDPDYGYTF	TGTGCCAGTAGTATAGACCCGGACTATGGCTACACCTTC
TRBJ2-7	TRBD2	once	TRBV5-3	CARSLGLAGASYEQYF	TGTGCCAGAAGCTTGGGACTAGCGGGAGCCTCCTACGAGCAGTACTTC